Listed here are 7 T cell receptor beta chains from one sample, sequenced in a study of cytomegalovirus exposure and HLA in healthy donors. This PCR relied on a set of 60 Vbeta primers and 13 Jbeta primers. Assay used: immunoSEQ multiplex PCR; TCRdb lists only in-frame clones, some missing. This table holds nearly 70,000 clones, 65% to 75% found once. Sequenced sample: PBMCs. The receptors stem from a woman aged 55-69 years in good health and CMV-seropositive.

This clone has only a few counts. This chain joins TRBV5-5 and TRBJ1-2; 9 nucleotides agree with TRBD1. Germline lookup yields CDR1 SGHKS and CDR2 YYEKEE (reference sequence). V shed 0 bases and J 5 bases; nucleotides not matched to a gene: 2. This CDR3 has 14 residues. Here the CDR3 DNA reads TGTGCCAGCAGCTTGGGCGGGACAGGGTATGGCTACACCTTC. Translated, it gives CASSLGGTGYGYTF. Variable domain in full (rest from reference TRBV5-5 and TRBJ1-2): DAGVTQSPTHLIKTRGQQVTLRCSPISGHKSVSWYQQVLGQGPQFIFQYYEKEERGRGNFPDRFSARQFPNYSSELNVNALLLGDSALYLCASSLGGTGYGYTFGSGTRLTVV.

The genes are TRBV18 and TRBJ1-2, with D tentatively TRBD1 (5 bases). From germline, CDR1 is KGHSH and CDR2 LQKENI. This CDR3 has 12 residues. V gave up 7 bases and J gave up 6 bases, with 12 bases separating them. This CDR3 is CASCRECHGYTF. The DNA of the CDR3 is TGTGCCAGCTGCAGGGAATGCCATGGCTACACCTTC.

CDR3 sequence reads: CASNQGQLTGELFF. CDR3 DNA: TGCGCCAGCAACCAGGGACAGCTCACCGGGGAGCTGTTTTTT. The V gene is TRBV5-1, the J gene TRBJ2-2, with 7 bases identical to TRBD1. Germline assignment: CDR1 SGHRS and CDR2 YFSETQ. The CDR3 contains 14 residues. The J segment lost 4 bases and the V segment lost 6 bases, leaving 6 bases of the junction unmatched.

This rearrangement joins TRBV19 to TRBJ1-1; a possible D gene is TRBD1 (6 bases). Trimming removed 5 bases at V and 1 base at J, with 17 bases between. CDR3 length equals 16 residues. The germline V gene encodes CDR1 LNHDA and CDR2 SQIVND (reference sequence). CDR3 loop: CASSGGTGQRNTEAFF. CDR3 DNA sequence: TGTGCCAGTAGTGGAGGAACAGGGCAAAGGAACACTGAAGCTTTCTTT.

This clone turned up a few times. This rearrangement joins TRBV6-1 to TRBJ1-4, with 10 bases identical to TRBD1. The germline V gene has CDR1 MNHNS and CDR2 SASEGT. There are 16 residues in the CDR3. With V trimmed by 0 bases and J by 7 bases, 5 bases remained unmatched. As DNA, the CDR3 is TGTGCCAGCAGTGAAGCCCCGGGACAGGGGAGTGAAAAACTGTTTTTT. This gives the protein CASSEAPGQGSEKLFF.

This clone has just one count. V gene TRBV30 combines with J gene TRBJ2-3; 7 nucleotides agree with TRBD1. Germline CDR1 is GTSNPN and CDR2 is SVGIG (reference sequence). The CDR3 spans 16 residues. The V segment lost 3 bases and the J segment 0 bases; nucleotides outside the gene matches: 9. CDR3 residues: CAWRAGTVQSTDTQYF. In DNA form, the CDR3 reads TGTGCCTGGAGGGCCGGGACAGTCCAAAGCACAGATACGCAGTATTTT.

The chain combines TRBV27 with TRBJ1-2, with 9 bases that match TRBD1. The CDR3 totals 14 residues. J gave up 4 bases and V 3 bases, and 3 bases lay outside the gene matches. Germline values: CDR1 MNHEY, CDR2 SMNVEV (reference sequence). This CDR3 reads CASSFKDRGYGYTF. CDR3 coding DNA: TGTGCCAGCAGTTTCAAGGACAGGGGCTATGGCTACACCTTC.